Below, one TCR beta chain is given with its context. The data stem from a study of technical replicates of blood from a handful of donors. Sequencing used immunoSEQ multiplex PCR; TCRdb keeps in-frame clones, though not all of them. The data show roughly 71,000 clones, with roughly 92% seen just once and 0.36% held by the top ten. From germline, CDR1 is LGHNA and CDR2 YNFKEQ. This CDR3 spans 18 amino acids. V was shortened by 1 base and J by 0 bases, with 19 bases between the two germline ends. This TCR was recovered from a human donor in good health. J is TRBJ2-7 and V is TRBV4-2; weak D call: TRBD1 (6 bases). Sequencing input: T cells isolated from PBMCs. The CDR3 DNA reads TGTGCCAGCAGCCAAGGACTTATACAGGGCCTTAGCTCCTACGAGCAGTACTTC. Translation gives CASSQGLIQGLSSYEQYF.